Listed below are T cell receptor beta chains from one sample, sequenced in a study of T cells in Graves' hyperthyroidism and ophthalmopathy. In TCRdb, the multiplex PCR reads were re-called with MiXCR into one record per CDR3 protein. The sample consists of roughly 500,000 distinct CDR3 sequences, more than 11% of them appearing once. Sequencing input: blood. These receptors were obtained from a woman in her 30s with Graves' hyperthyroidism that later progressed to Graves' ophthalmopathy. CDR3s include the opening cysteine and the closing phenylalanine or tryptophan. A D gene is named only where the DNA matches it firmly. Expanded clones get a size class; other rows say once, few or many, or leave the size out.

J: TRBJ2-7
V: TRBV10-2
size: few
D: TRBD2
CDR3: CASSGTSAIYEQYF
DNA: TGCGCCAGCAGTGGGACTAGCGCCATTTACGAGCAGTACTTC

J: TRBJ2-7
V: TRBV6-6
size: many
D: -
CDR3: CASSYSRGPSGEQYF
DNA: TGTGCCAGCAGTTACTCGAGGGGCCCCTCCGGCGAGCAGTACTTC

J: TRBJ2-5
V: TRBV6-5
size: many
D: TRBD1
CDR3: CASSYSTGGNGETQYF
DNA: TGTGCCAGCAGTTACTCGACAGGGGGTAACGGAGAGACCCAGTACTTC

J: TRBJ2-7
V: TRBV6-2/TRBV6-3
size: many
D: TRBD2
CDR3: CASSYPGLAERYGEQYF
DNA: TGTGCCAGCAGTTACCCGGGACTAGCGGAGAGGTACGGCGAGCAGTACTTC

J: TRBJ1-2
V: TRBV20-1
size: many
D: -
CDR3: CSARDRQGWGYTF
DNA: TGCAGTGCTAGAGATCGGCAGGGTTGGGGCTACACCTTC

J: TRBJ2-7
V: TRBV12-3/TRBV12-4
size: many
D: TRBD1
CDR3: CASSLIPGQGAYEQYF
DNA: TGTGCCAGCAGTTTGATTCCGGGACAGGGGGCGTACGAGCAGTACTTC

J: TRBJ2-1
V: TRBV20-1
size: many
D: -
CDR3: CSASLQGPYNEQFF
DNA: TGCAGTGCTAGCCTACAGGGTCCCTACAATGAGCAGTTCTTC

J: TRBJ1-1
V: TRBV12-3/TRBV12-4
size: many
D: -
CDR3: CASSPPGQILMNTEAFF
DNA: TGTGCCAGCAGTCCCCCAGGACAGATATTAATGAACACTGAAGCTTTCTTT

J: TRBJ1-6
V: TRBV2
size: many
D: TRBD1
CDR3: CASTRGDRDSSPLHF
DNA: TGTGCCAGCACCCGGGGGGACAGGGATTCTTCACCCCTCCACTTT

J: TRBJ1-1
V: TRBV7-9
size: -
D: -
CDR3: CASRLGSGGRPEAFF
DNA: TGTGCCAGCAGACTAGGGTCCGGGGGACGCCCTGAAGCTTTCTTT

J: TRBJ1-1
V: TRBV20-1
size: many
D: -
CDR3: CSTKSARNTEAFF
DNA: TGCAGTACAAAATCCGCCCGGAACACTGAAGCTTTCTTT

J: TRBJ1-1
V: TRBV6-1
size: many
D: -
CDR3: CASQRESDTEAFF
DNA: TGTGCCAGCCAGAGGGAATCGGACACTGAAGCTTTCTTT

J: TRBJ1-1
V: TRBV3-1
size: many
D: -
CDR3: CASSQADGEAFF
DNA: TGTGCCAGCAGCCAAGCTGACGGCGAAGCTTTCTTT

J: TRBJ1-4
V: TRBV19
size: -
D: TRBD1
CDR3: CASRETGPEKLFF
DNA: TGTGCCAGTAGGGAGACAGGGCCTGAAAAACTGTTTTTT

J: TRBJ2-3
V: TRBV7-7
size: -
D: -
CDR3: CASSLAVGITDTQYF
DNA: TGTGCTAGCAGCTTAGCGGTAGGGATCACAGATACGCAGTATTTT

J: TRBJ1-5
V: TRBV20-1
size: many
D: -
CDR3: CSARDPRSPYSNQPQHF
DNA: TGCAGTGCTAGAGATCCCCGGAGTCCTTATAGCAATCAGCCCCAGCATTTT

J: TRBJ2-2
V: TRBV6-2/TRBV6-3
size: many
D: TRBD2
CDR3: CASSYLNGRAYTGELFF
DNA: TGTGCCAGCAGCTACCTAAACGGGAGGGCCTACACCGGGGAGCTGTTTTTT

J: TRBJ2-7
V: TRBV28
size: few
D: -
CDR3: CASSLSGLAPTYEQYF
DNA: TGTGCCAGCAGTTTATCGGGGCTAGCGCCAACCTACGAGCAGTACTTC

J: TRBJ2-3
V: TRBV28
size: -
D: -
CDR3: CASSPRGRSDTQYF
DNA: TGTGCCAGCAGTCCCCGGGGACGGTCAGATACGCAGTATTTT

J: TRBJ2-1
V: TRBV12-3/TRBV12-4
size: -
D: -
CDR3: CASRELDSYNEQFF
DNA: TGTGCCAGCAGAGAACTGGACTCCTACAATGAGCAGTTCTTC

J: TRBJ2-7
V: TRBV7-9
size: -
D: -
CDR3: CASSLAPIGYEQYF
DNA: TGTGCCAGCAGCTTAGCACCCATTGGGTACGAGCAGTACTTC

J: TRBJ2-7
V: TRBV20-1
size: many
D: -
CDR3: CSARALSGSYEQYF
DNA: TGCAGTGCTAGAGCTCTGTCAGGGTCCTACGAGCAGTACTTC

J: TRBJ1-2
V: TRBV20-1
size: many
D: -
CDR3: CSARDGSSLLGYGYTF
DNA: TGCAGTGCTAGAGATGGTTCGAGCCTATTAGGCTATGGCTACACCTTC

J: TRBJ1-2
V: TRBV24-1
size: many
D: -
CDR3: CATSDPNEQGGYGYTF
DNA: TGTGCCACCAGTGATCCAAACGAACAGGGCGGTTATGGCTACACCTTC

J: TRBJ1-2
V: TRBV30
size: -
D: -
CDR3: CAWEAFDGRLSYGYTF
DNA: TGTGCCTGGGAGGCCTTCGACGGAAGGTTATCCTATGGCTACACCTTC

J: TRBJ2-7
V: TRBV20-1
size: many
D: -
CDR3: CSARVPSSDAGEQYF
DNA: TGCAGTGCTAGAGTCCCCTCCTCGGACGCGGGCGAGCAGTACTTC

J: TRBJ2-7
V: TRBV6-2/TRBV6-3
size: -
D: -
CDR3: CASSFTAGDRAFSYEQYF
DNA: TGTGCCAGCAGTTTTACAGCGGGGGACAGGGCCTTCTCCTACGAGCAGTACTTC

J: TRBJ2-1
V: TRBV5-1
size: -
D: -
CDR3: CASSFSWSASYNEQFF
DNA: TGCGCCAGCAGCTTTTCCTGGTCAGCGAGCTACAATGAGCAGTTCTTC

J: TRBJ2-3
V: TRBV20-1
size: many
D: -
CDR3: CSAPAPRSGSADTQYF
DNA: TGCAGTGCTCCGGCCCCCCGGTCCGGGTCAGCCGATACGCAGTATTTT

J: TRBJ1-4
V: TRBV15
size: few
D: -
CDR3: CATSSGVSNEKLFF
DNA: TGTGCCACCAGCAGTGGGGTATCTAATGAAAAACTGTTTTTT

J: TRBJ2-7
V: TRBV4-2
size: -
D: TRBD2
CDR3: CASSQGGGGADEQYF
DNA: TGTGCCAGCAGCCAAGGCGGGGGGGGCGCGGACGAGCAGTACTTC

J: TRBJ1-1
V: TRBV11-2
size: many
D: -
CDR3: CASSPGHRLNTEAFF
DNA: TGTGCCAGCAGCCCCGGACATCGATTGAACACTGAAGCTTTCTTT

J: TRBJ2-2
V: TRBV11-3
size: many
D: TRBD2
CDR3: CASSVWGRAKNTGELFF
DNA: TGTGCCAGCAGCGTATGGGGGAGGGCCAAAAACACCGGGGAGCTGTTTTTT

J: TRBJ2-7
V: TRBV29-1
size: few
D: -
CDR3: CSVEKVGEWGYEQYF
DNA: TGCAGCGTTGAAAAGGTGGGGGAGTGGGGTTACGAGCAGTACTTC

J: TRBJ1-2
V: TRBV6-1
size: few
D: TRBD1
CDR3: CASSPRTGAGGYTF
DNA: TGTGCCAGCAGCCCTCGGACAGGGGCGGGTGGCTACACCTTC

J: TRBJ2-7
V: TRBV10-3
size: -
D: TRBD1
CDR3: CAITPYGTGYTSITLYNEQYF
DNA: TGTGCCATCACCCCCTACGGGACAGGGTACACCTCAATTACCCTTTACAATGAGCAGTACTTC

J: TRBJ2-2
V: TRBV5-1
size: many
D: -
CDR3: CASSLVGSGGELFF
DNA: TGCGCCAGCAGCTTGGTTGGGAGCGGCGGGGAGCTGTTTTTT

J: TRBJ1-5
V: TRBV6-1
size: many
D: -
CDR3: CASSETNNQPQHF
DNA: TGTGCCAGCAGTGAAACGAACAATCAGCCCCAGCATTTT

J: TRBJ2-7
V: TRBV20-1
size: few
D: TRBD2
CDR3: CSVGTSGYYEQYF
DNA: TGCAGTGTAGGGACTAGCGGGTACTACGAGCAGTACTTC

J: TRBJ2-7
V: TRBV10-3
size: few
D: -
CDR3: CAISALTGDEQYF
DNA: TGTGCCATCAGTGCCTTAACGGGGGACGAGCAGTACTTC

J: TRBJ1-1
V: TRBV18
size: many
D: -
CDR3: CASSPRDFTSEAFF
DNA: TGTGCCAGCTCACCACGGGACTTTACCTCTGAAGCTTTCTTT

J: TRBJ2-1
V: TRBV12-5
size: many
D: -
CDR3: CASGQGSGSSYNEQFF
DNA: TGTGCTAGTGGCCAAGGATCCGGAAGCTCCTACAATGAGCAGTTCTTC

J: TRBJ2-5
V: TRBV10-2
size: few
D: TRBD2
CDR3: CASTPRGRAGETQYF
DNA: TGCGCCAGCACCCCCCGCGGGAGGGCCGGAGAGACCCAGTACTTC